These T cell receptor beta chains were read from a single sample in a study of cytomegalovirus exposure and HLA in healthy donors. Sequenced by immunoSEQ multiplex PCR; TCRdb stores in-frame clones only, minus some. The sample holds a few hundred thousand clones; 70% to 85% are singletons and the top ten take around 0.2%. Material: PBMCs. These receptors were taken from a girl aged 2-10 years in good health and CMV-seronegative. The CDR3 runs from the conserved cysteine through the conserved F or W. D genes are given only for firm matches. Only part of the rows carry a size: once, few, many, or a class if the clone is expanded.

CDR3aa	CDR3nt	j_gene	v_gene	abundance	d_gene
CASRYGQSSSYEQYF	TGCGCCAGCAGATACGGACAGTCCAGCTCCTACGAGCAGTACTTC	TRBJ2-7	TRBV5-1	-	-
CASSHPWRGRGTEAFF	TGTGCCAGCAGCCATCCCTGGAGGGGTCGTGGCACTGAAGCTTTCTTT	TRBJ1-1	TRBV7-2	-	-
CASSSYYKGLAGSTDTQYF	TGTGCCAGCAGCTCCTACTATAAGGGACTAGCGGGATCCACAGATACGCAGTATTTT	TRBJ2-3	TRBV7-6	once	TRBD2
CATSRDHTMTGYGYTF	TGTGCCACCAGCAGAGACCACACTATGACTGGATATGGCTACACCTTC	TRBJ1-2	TRBV15	-	-
CASSQGAGNTEAFF	TGTGCCAGCAGTCAGGGGGCGGGGAACACTGAAGCTTTCTTT	TRBJ1-1	TRBV27	-	TRBD1
CASSEDPIRRDKNIQYF	TGTGCCAGCAGTGAGGACCCAATCAGACGGGACAAAAACATTCAGTACTTC	TRBJ2-4	TRBV6-1	-	-
CASSQGNTEAFF	TGTGCCAGTAGTCAGGGGAACACTGAAGCTTTCTTT	TRBJ1-1	TRBV19	once	-
CASSRQGTDGSRGTEAFF	TGCGCCAGCAGTCGGCAAGGAACCGACGGGTCACGGGGGACTGAAGCTTTCTTT	TRBJ1-1	TRBV5-1	once	-
CASSLSQAGITDTQYF	TGTGCCAGCAGCTTATCTCAAGCGGGGATCACAGATACGCAGTATTTT	TRBJ2-3	TRBV7-2	-	TRBD2
CASRQTAQETQYF	TGTGCCAGCAGGCAGACAGCACAAGAGACCCAGTACTTC	TRBJ2-5	TRBV6-1	few	-
CASSSLLGGDGYTF	TGCGCCAGCAGCTCGCTACTAGGGGGGGATGGCTACACCTTC	TRBJ1-2	TRBV5-1	few	-
CASIWPTTDTQYF	TGTGCCAGCATTTGGCCAACCACAGATACGCAGTATTTT	TRBJ2-3	TRBV2	-	-
CASNDRGREKLFF	TGTGCCAGCAACGACAGGGGGCGTGAAAAACTGTTTTTT	TRBJ1-4	TRBV19	-	TRBD1
CASSQRWGGLETQYF	TGCGCCAGCAGCCAACGGTGGGGGGGTCTGGAGACCCAGTACTTC	TRBJ2-5	TRBV4-1	-	TRBD2
CASSEDRRISGNTIYF	TGTGCCAGCAGTGAAGACAGGCGGATCTCTGGAAACACCATATATTTT	TRBJ1-3	TRBV6-1	-	-
CASSLEAGAYEQYF	TGTGCCAGCAGCTTAGAGGCGGGAGCTTACGAGCAGTACTTC	TRBJ2-7	TRBV11-2	-	TRBD2
CASSQGTSTEAFF	TGTGCCAGCAGTCAAGGGACTTCCACTGAAGCTTTCTTT	TRBJ1-1	TRBV2	-	-
CASRTDSRSQPQHF	TGTGCCAGTAGGACGGACAGCCGATCGCAGCCCCAGCATTTT	TRBJ1-5	TRBV19	-	-
CASSLVGAWETQYF	TGCGCCAGCAGCTTAGTAGGGGCGTGGGAGACCCAGTACTTC	TRBJ2-5	TRBV5-1	once	-
CASSTGPGGTYEQYF	TGTGCCAGCAGTACCGGGCCCGGAGGAACCTACGAGCAGTACTTC	TRBJ2-7	TRBV2	-	-
CASSYSWGTNEKLFF	TGTGCCAGCAGTTACTCGTGGGGCACGAATGAAAAACTGTTTTTT	TRBJ1-4	TRBV6-5	-	-
CASSLVGRGRSDTQYF	TGTGCCAGCAGCTTAGTAGGCAGGGGGCGTTCAGATACGCAGTATTTT	TRBJ2-3	TRBV7-6	-	TRBD1
CASSPRGFNTEAFF	TGTGCCAGCAGTCCAAGGGGCTTTAACACTGAAGCTTTCTTT	TRBJ1-1	TRBV2	-	-
CASGLTAGTEAFF	TGTGCCAGCGGACTCACAGCGGGTACCGAAGCTTTCTTT	TRBJ1-1	TRBV11-1	-	-
CATGDAGNTEAFF	TGTGCCACGGGCGATGCGGGGAACACTGAAGCTTTCTTT	TRBJ1-1	TRBV10-3	once	-
CASSLVGGAGDTQYF	TGTGCCAGCAGCTTGGTAGGGGGCGCGGGAGATACGCAGTATTTT	TRBJ2-3	TRBV5-6	-	TRBD1
CASSALAVPIKETQYF	TGTGCCAGCAGTGCGCTAGCGGTACCTATAAAAGAGACCCAGTACTTC	TRBJ2-5	TRBV27	-	TRBD2
CASSVGLGGRESYEQYF	TGTGCCAGCAGCGTAGGATTAGGGGGCAGAGAATCCTACGAGCAGTACTTC	TRBJ2-7	TRBV9	-	TRBD1
CATSPGSLEGTEAFF	TGTGCCACCTCACCCGGGTCCCTTGAGGGCACTGAAGCTTTCTTT	TRBJ1-1	TRBV6-1	-	-
CASRRRESLDEQYF	TGTGCCAGCAGGCGACGGGAAAGCTTGGACGAGCAGTACTTC	TRBJ2-7	TRBV5-4	-	-
CASSATGGTGELFF	TGTGCCAGCAGTGCAACGGGAGGTACCGGGGAGCTGTTTTTT	TRBJ2-2	TRBV6-4	few	TRBD2
CASSLAAGLYEQFF	TGTGCCAGCAGCTTAGCGGCAGGGCTCTATGAGCAGTTCTTC	TRBJ2-1	TRBV7-2	-	-
CAFGEGYGYTF	TGTGCCTTTGGGGAGGGTTATGGCTACACCTTC	TRBJ1-2	TRBV30	few	-
CASTKVGNEQYF	TGTGCCAGCACCAAAGTTGGTAACGAGCAGTACTTC	TRBJ2-7	TRBV6-6	-	-
CAWSIIQGFAGELFF	TGTGCCTGGAGTATCATACAGGGATTTGCCGGGGAGCTGTTTTTT	TRBJ2-2	TRBV30	-	-
CASSQDPRGNQPQHF	TGCGCCAGCAGCCAAGACCCCAGGGGGAATCAGCCCCAGCATTTT	TRBJ1-5	TRBV4-1	-	TRBD1
CASSLWTGPDQPQHF	TGTGCCAGCAGCTTGTGGACAGGGCCTGATCAGCCCCAGCATTTT	TRBJ1-5	TRBV5-6	-	TRBD1
CASSVGVARTGELFF	TGTGCCAGCAGCGTAGGGGTAGCGCGGACCGGGGAGCTGTTTTTT	TRBJ2-2	TRBV9	-	-
CASSLGWRTNTGELFF	TGTGCCAGCAGCTTAGGCTGGCGGACGAACACCGGGGAGCTGTTTTTT	TRBJ2-2	TRBV11-1	-	-
CASSPRTGADETQYF	TGCGCCAGCAGCCCCCGGACGGGAGCGGATGAGACCCAGTACTTC	TRBJ2-5	TRBV5-1	-	-
CASSNTGPNTEAFF	TGTGCCAGCAGCAATACAGGGCCGAACACTGAAGCTTTCTTT	TRBJ1-1	TRBV7-9	-	-
CASSLGLPTDTQYF	TGTGCCAGCAGCTTGGGACTACCTACAGATACGCAGTATTTT	TRBJ2-3	TRBV7-2	-	TRBD2
CASSLPGTDQETQYF	TGTGCCAGCAGCTTACCGGGGACAGATCAAGAGACCCAGTACTTC	TRBJ2-5	TRBV7-2	-	TRBD1
CASSQGTGTTFQYF	TGCGCCAGCAGCCAAGGGACCGGGACTACATTTCAGTACTTC	TRBJ2-4	TRBV4-1	-	TRBD2
CAISDRDSPYEQYF	TGTGCCATCAGTGACCGGGACAGCCCCTACGAGCAGTACTTC	TRBJ2-7	TRBV10-3	-	TRBD1